The 3 T cell receptor beta chains listed next were all sequenced from one sample in a study of early T cells in non-severe SARS-CoV-2 infection (dated by TCRdb to the early 2020s). The library was obtained by 5' RACE. Sequencing used a NextSeq 500. TCRdb itself trimmed the public reads at Q25 with fastp, ran MiXCR and retained productive beta chains. Each entry merges the rows of one CDR3 protein and shows their most common DNA and genes. This sample holds fewer than 85,000 distinct CDR3 sequences; about 14% were observed only once. The ten largest clones capture less than 5% of the sample. The source was whole blood, collected at baseline. The source of these receptors is an adult who was a healthcare worker with PCR-confirmed SARS-CoV-2 infection or an uninfected control (not recorded which).

This clonotype was detected a few times. V is TRBV30 and J is TRBJ2-3, with 11 bases fitting TRBD2. This CDR3 has 15 amino acids. The trim removed 7 bases at V and 4 bases at J, leaving 10 bases unmatched. CDR1 and CDR2 (germline): GTSNPN, SVGIG (reference sequence). This CDR3 is CALATSGTFADTQYF. The CDR3 coding sequence is TGTGCCTTGGCGACTAGCGGGACCTTCGCAGATACGCAGTATTTT.

A few counts support this clonotype. V and J are TRBV5-4 and TRBJ2-1; unclear D gene. The CDR3 loop spans 14 amino acids. Trimming took 3 bases from V and 8 from J, leaving 15 bases between them. CDR1 is SGHNT, CDR2 YYREEE, per germline (reference sequence). The CDR3 DNA is TGTGCCAGCAGCTCCAAGACTGACTCCCATGAGCAGTTCTTC. Translating it yields CASSSKTDSHEQFF.

This clonotype occurred a few times. The rearrangement joins TRBV29-1 to TRBJ1-1; 8 bases fit TRBD1. This CDR3 has 13 amino acids. Germline CDR1 SQVTM, CDR2 ANQGSEA. Unmatched junction bases numbered 10, after V lost 5 bases and J lost 8 bases. The CDR3 loop is CSVRVLSGGEAFF. The CDR3 region has the DNA TGCAGCGTTCGGGTCCTTTCAGGGGGCGAAGCTTTCTTT.